This T cell receptor beta chain was recovered during a study of tissue T cells after allogeneic stem cell transplantation. General study points: Few T cell clones were shared across patients, but motif clusters showed tissue-specific shared signatures. Some tissue clones might be persisting host cells; their alloreactivity or antigen specificity was not determined.

About this clone itself: Its antigen remains unidentified.

Comparators without hematopoietic cell transplant had other cancers, at least five gastrointestinal samples, and no known gastrointestinal disease. GI sites, liver, skin and spleen were taken after median 9.75 post-mortem hours. Generated by immunoSEQ multiplex PCR, the TCRdb table keeps only in-frame clones and is missing some. The data contain about 9,900 clones, more than 50% of them seen just once; the ten biggest clones take up about 20%. Deletions cut 6 bases from V and 4 bases from J, with 14 bases between. CDR1 is SGHDT, CDR2 YYEEEE, per germline. This CDR3 is 15 amino acids long. The rearrangement joins TRBV5-6 to TRBJ2-6; D is unclear. The receptor's source is a female donor older than 55 with lung cancer. The source was tissue from the jejunum, collected at autopsy. CDR3 protein: CASTPSASGANVLTF. The CDR3 DNA follows: TGTGCCAGCACCCCGTCCGCGTCGGGGGCCAACGTCCTGACTTTC.